This TCR beta chain was sequenced in a study of blood T cell repertoires in COVID-19. Study summary: Samples taken during acute and convalescent COVID-19 were collected in the United States, Italy and Spain. T cells, B-cell-depleted T cells, or PBMCs supplied cDNA or gDNA.

The table lists this clone with a few counts. As processed by the authors: Amplifying reference gene primers gave estimates of nucleated cell counts. The data were produced by immunoSEQ multiplex PCR, yet TCRdb's version contains in-frame clones alone and is incomplete. V and J calls and clone size follow that table, whereas D and trimming were derived from the DNA. The sample has about 110,000 clones; roughly two thirds are singletons. Trimming cost V 12 bases and J 0 bases, with 15 bases left between them. The CDR3 is 14 amino acids. Looked up from germline, CDR1 is KGHDR and CDR2 is SFDVKD. Sample: peripheral blood. V is TRBV24-1 and J is TRBJ2-3, with D maybe TRBD1 (5 bases). The sequence came from a man aged 80 or over with acute or convalescent COVID-19. The DNA for the CDR3 is TGTGCCGTTGGGATATCAGGGAGCACAGATACGCAGTATTTT. It is translated as CAVGISGSTDTQYF.